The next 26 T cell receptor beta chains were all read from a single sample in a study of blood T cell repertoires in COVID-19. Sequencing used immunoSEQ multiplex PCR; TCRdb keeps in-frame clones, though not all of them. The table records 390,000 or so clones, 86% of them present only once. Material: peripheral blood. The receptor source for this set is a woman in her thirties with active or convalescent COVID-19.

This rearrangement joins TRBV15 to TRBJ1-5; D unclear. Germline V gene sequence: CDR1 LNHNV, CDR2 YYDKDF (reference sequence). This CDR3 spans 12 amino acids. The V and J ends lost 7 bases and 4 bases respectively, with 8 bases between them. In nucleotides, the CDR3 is TGTGCCACCAACACGGGTAATCAGCCCCAGCATTTT. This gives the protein CATNTGNQPQHF.

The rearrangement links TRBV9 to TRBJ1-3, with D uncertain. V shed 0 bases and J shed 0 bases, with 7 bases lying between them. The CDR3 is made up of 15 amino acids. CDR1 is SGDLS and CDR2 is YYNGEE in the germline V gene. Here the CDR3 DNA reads TGTGCCAGCAGCGTAGCGTCCGGCTCTGGAAACACCATATATTTT. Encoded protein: CASSVASGSGNTIYF.

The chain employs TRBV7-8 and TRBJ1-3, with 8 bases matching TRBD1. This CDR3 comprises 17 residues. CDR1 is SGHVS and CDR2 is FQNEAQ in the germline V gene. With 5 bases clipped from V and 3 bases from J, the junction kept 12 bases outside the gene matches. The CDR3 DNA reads TGTGCCAGCAGCCCAGACAGGGGAAGTGTGGGTGGAAACACCATATATTTT. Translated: CASSPDRGSVGGNTIYF.

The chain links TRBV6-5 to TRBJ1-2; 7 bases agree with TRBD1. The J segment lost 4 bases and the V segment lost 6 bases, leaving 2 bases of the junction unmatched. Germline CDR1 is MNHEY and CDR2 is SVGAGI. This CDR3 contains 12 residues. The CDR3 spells CASRGQLYGYTF. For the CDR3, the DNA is TGTGCCAGCAGGGGACAGCTCTATGGCTACACCTTC.

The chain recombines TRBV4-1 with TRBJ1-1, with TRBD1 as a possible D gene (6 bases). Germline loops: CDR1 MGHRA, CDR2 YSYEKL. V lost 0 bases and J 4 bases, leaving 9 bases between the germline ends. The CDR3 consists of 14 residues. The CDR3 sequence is CASSQDQGGTEAFF. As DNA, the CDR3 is TGCGCCAGCAGCCAAGATCAAGGGGGCACTGAAGCTTTCTTT.

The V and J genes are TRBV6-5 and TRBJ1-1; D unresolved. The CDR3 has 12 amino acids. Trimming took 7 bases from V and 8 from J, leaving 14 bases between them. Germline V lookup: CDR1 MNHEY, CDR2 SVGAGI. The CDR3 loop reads CASTLTLTEAFF. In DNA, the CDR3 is TGTGCCAGCACCTTGACTCTTACAGAAGCTTTCTTT.

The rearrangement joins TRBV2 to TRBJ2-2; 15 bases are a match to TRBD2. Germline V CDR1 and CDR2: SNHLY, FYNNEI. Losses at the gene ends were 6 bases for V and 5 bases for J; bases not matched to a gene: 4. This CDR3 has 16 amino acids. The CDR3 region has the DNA TGTGCCAGCAGATTGGGACTAGCGGGAGGAACCGGGGAGCTGTTTTTT. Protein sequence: CASRLGLAGGTGELFF.

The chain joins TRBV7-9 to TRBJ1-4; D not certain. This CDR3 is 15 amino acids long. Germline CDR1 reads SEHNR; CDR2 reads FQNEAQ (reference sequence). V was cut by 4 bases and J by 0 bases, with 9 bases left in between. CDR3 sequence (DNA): TGTGCCAGCAGCTCTCGTGTTGCAACTAATGAAAAACTGTTTTTT. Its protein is CASSSRVATNEKLFF.

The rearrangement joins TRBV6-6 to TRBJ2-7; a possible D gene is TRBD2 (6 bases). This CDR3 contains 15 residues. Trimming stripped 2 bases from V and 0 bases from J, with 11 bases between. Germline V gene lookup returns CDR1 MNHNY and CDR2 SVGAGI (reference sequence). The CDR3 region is CASSYRWGDSYEQYF. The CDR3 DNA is TGTGCCAGCAGTTACCGCTGGGGGGACTCCTACGAGCAGTACTTC.

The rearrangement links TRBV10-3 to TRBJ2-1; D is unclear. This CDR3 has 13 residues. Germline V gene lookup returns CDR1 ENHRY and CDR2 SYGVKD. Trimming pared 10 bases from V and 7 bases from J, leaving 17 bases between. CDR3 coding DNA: TGTGCCAGCGGCGTTGATCCCGGGAATGAGCAGTTCTTC. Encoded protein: CASGVDPGNEQFF.

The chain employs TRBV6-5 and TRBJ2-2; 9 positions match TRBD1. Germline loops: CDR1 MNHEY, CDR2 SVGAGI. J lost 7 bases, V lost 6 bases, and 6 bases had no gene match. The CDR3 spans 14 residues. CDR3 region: CASRDTGGSGELFF. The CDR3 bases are TGTGCCAGCAGGGACACAGGGGGCAGCGGGGAGCTGTTTTTT.

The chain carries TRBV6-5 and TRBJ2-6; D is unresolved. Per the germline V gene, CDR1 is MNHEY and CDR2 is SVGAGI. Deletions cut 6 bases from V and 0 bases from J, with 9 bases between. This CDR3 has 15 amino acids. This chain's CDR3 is CASRFRNSGANVLTF. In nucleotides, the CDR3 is TGTGCCAGCAGATTCAGAAACTCTGGGGCCAACGTCCTGACTTTC.

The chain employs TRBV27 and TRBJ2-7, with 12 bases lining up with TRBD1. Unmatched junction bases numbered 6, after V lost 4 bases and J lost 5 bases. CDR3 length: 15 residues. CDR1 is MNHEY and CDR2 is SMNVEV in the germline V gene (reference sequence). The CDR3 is CASSYEGQGANEQYF. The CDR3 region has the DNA TGTGCCAGCAGTTATGAGGGACAGGGGGCCAACGAGCAGTACTTC.

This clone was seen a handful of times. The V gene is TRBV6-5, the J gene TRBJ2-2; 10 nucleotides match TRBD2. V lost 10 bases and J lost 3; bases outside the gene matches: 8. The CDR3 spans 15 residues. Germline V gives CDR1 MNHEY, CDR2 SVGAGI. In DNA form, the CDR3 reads TGTGCCACTCCCAGGACTAGCGGACACACCGGGGAGCTGTTTTTT. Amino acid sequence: CATPRTSGHTGELFF.

The CDR3 region is CATTTTGVGNQPQHF. In nucleotides, the CDR3 is TGTGCCACCACCACTACAGGAGTTGGCAATCAGCCCCAGCATTTT. This chain links TRBV6-5 with TRBJ1-5, with D possibly TRBD1 on 5 matching bases. Looked up from germline, CDR1 is MNHEY and CDR2 is SVGAGI. With 10 bases removed from V and 2 bases from J, the gap between germline ends came to 18 bases. The CDR3 is made up of 15 amino acids.

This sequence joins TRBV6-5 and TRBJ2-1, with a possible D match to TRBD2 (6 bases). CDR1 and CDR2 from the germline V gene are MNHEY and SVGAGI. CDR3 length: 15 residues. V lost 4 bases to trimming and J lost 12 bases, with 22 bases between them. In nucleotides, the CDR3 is TGTGCCAGCAGTTCATCGGGACTCTCAAATGAGGTGCAGTTCTTC. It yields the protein CASSSSGLSNEVQFF.

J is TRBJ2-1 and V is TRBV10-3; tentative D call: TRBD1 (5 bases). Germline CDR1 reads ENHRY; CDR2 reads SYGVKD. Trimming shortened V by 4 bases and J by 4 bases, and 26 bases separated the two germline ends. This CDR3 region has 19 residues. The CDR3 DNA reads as TGTGCCATCAGTGGCCCGTCCGAACCAGGGCCCGCGCATTACAATGAGCAGTTCTTC. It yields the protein CAISGPSEPGPAHYNEQFF.

In DNA form, the CDR3 reads TGTGCCAGCAGTCGGGACAGGGTCGGTGAAAAACTGTTTTTT. Translated, it gives CASSRDRVGEKLFF. The chain employs TRBV6-2 or TRBV6-3 and TRBJ1-4; 9 nucleotides match TRBD1. This CDR3 region has 14 residues. Unmatched junction bases numbered 5, after V lost 5 bases and J lost 7 bases. Germline CDR1 is MNHEY and CDR2 is SVGEGT.

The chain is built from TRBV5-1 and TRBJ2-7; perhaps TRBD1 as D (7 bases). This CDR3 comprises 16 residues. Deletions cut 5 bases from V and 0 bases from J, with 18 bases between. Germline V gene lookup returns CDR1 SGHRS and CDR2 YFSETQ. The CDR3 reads CASSIIGGGASYEQYF. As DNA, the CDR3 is TGCGCCAGCAGTATAATCGGAGGGGGCGCCTCCTACGAGCAGTACTTC.

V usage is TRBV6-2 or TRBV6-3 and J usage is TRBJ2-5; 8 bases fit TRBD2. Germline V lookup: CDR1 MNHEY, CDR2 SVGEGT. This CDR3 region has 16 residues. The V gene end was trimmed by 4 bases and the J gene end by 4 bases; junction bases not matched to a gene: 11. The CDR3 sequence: CASSLGAGGHPETQYF. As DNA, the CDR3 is TGTGCCAGCAGTTTAGGTGCGGGGGGCCACCCAGAGACCCAGTACTTC.

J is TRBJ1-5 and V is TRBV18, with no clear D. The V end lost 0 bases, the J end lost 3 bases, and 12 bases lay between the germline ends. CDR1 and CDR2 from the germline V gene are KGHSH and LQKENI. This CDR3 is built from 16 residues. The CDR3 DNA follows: TGTGCCAGCTCACCACCGGTTGGGCCGAACAATCAGCCCCAGCATTTT. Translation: CASSPPVGPNNQPQHF.

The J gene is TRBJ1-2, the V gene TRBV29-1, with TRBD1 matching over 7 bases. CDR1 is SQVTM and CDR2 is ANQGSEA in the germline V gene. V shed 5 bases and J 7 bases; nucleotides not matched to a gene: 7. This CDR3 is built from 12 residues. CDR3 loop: CSVSETGLGYTF. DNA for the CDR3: TGCAGCGTTTCGGAGACAGGGCTTGGCTACACCTTC.

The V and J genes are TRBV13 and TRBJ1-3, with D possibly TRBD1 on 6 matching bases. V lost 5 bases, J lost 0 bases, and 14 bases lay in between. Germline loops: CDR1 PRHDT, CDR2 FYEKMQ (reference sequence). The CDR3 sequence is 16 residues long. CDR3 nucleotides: TGTGCCAGCAGCCTCAGGGGTAAAATCTCTGGAAACACCATATATTTT. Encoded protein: CASSLRGKISGNTIYF. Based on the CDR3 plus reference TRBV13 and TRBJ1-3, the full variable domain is AAGVIQSPRHLIKEKRETATLKCYPIPRHDTVYWYQQGPGQDPQFLISFYEKMQSDKGSIPDRFSAQQFSDYHSELNMSSLELGDSALYFCASSLRGKISGNTIYFGEGSWLTVV.

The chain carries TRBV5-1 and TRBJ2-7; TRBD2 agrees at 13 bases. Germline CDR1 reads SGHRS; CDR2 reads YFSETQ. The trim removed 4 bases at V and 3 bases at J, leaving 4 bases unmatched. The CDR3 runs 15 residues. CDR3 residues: CASSIGTSGNYEQYF. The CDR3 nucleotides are TGCGCCAGCAGCATAGGGACTAGCGGGAACTACGAGCAGTACTTC.

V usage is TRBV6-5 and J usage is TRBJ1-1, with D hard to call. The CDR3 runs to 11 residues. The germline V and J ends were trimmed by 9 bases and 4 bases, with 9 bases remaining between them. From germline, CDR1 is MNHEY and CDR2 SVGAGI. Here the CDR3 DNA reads TGTGCCAGTGGTCACGGCACTGAAGCTTTCTTT. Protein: CASGHGTEAFF.

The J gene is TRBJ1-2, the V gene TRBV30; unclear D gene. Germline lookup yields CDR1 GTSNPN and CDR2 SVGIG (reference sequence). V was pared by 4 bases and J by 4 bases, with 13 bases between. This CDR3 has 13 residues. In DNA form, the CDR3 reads TGTGCCTGGATTCCCGAGTTACCCTATGGCTACACCTTC. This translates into CAWIPELPYGYTF.